Listed below are T cell receptor beta chains from one sample, sequenced in a study of T cells after yellow fever vaccination. One entry per CDR3 protein results from TCRdb running MiXCR on the 5' RACE reads. The table records a few hundred thousand distinct CDR3 sequences, 7.5% to 9% of them present only once. The sequenced sample was CD4+ T cells sorted from PBMCs, obtained 5 days after the yellow fever booster vaccination. These receptors were obtained from a man younger than 35 who received the YFV17D yellow fever vaccine. Each CDR3 is given with its conserved first and last residue. The D gene is left open where the match is weak. The size of a clone is reported for some rows only, either as once, few or many, or as a class for expanded clones.

CDR3aa,CDR3nt,abundance,v_gene,j_gene,d_gene
CASSQGPNEKLFF,TGCGCCAGCAGCCAAGGGCCAAATGAAAAACTGTTTTTT,few,TRBV4-3,TRBJ1-4,.
CASSLGAEEETQYF,TGCGCCAGCAGCTTGGGTGCCGAGGAGGAGACCCAGTACTTC,.,TRBV5-1,TRBJ2-5,.
CASSLDFYEQYF,TGTGCCAGCAGTTTGGACTTTTACGAGCAGTACTTC,.,TRBV28,TRBJ2-7,.
CASSPLGGRRTEKLFF,TGTGCCAGCAGTCCACTGGGGGGTCGCAGGACCGAAAAACTGTTTTTT,.,TRBV28,TRBJ1-4,.
CARTGVGYTF,TGTGCCAGAACTGGGGTTGGCTACACCTTC,.,TRBV12-3/TRBV12-4,TRBJ1-2,.
CASSPKQGYTEAFF,TGTGCCAGCAGCCCGAAACAGGGGTACACTGAAGCTTTCTTT,few,TRBV7-6,TRBJ1-1,TRBD1
CASTQTSGGLRQETQYF,TGTGCCAGCACGCAGACTAGCGGGGGGCTCCGCCAAGAGACCCAGTACTTC,few,TRBV5-6,TRBJ2-5,TRBD2
CASSQDPHETQYF,TGTGCCAGCAGCCAAGATCCCCACGAGACCCAGTACTTC,many,TRBV4-2,TRBJ2-5,.
CASSPDVVSKVEQYF,TGTGCCAGCAGCCCCGACGTGGTATCTAAGGTCGAGCAGTACTTC,few,TRBV3-1,TRBJ2-7,.
CASSLSPGADTQYF,TGTGCCAGCAGTTTATCCCCAGGGGCAGATACGCAGTATTTT,many,TRBV28,TRBJ2-3,.
CASSLAEVRQETQYF,TGTGCCAGCAGCTTAGCTGAGGTACGCCAAGAGACCCAGTACTTC,few,TRBV11-2,TRBJ2-5,.
CASSPGTSPSPLHF,TGTGCCAGCAGCCCCGGGACATCCCCGTCACCCCTCCACTTT,few,TRBV7-8,TRBJ1-6,.
CASSLASRGQPQHF,TGTGCCAGCAGCTTGGCCTCCAGGGGCCAGCCCCAGCATTTT,few,TRBV5-5,TRBJ1-5,.
CASRTGTGEETQYF,TGTGCCAGCAGAACCGGGACAGGGGAAGAGACCCAGTACTTC,few,TRBV6-1,TRBJ2-5,TRBD1
CASSQNRVGNIQYF,TGTGCCAGCAGCCAAAACAGGGTAGGAAACATTCAGTACTTC,few,TRBV14,TRBJ2-4,.
CASSLGGGSPLF,TGTGCCAGCAGCCTAGGGGGGGGAAGCCCACTCTTC,.,TRBV11-2,TRBJ2-1,.
CAISASTGMAGELFF,TGTGCCATCAGTGCATCGACAGGGATGGCGGGGGAGCTGTTTTTT,many,TRBV10-3,TRBJ2-2,TRBD1
CASSRESEAFF,TGTGCCAGCAGCAGGGAATCTGAAGCTTTCTTT,few,TRBV7-9,TRBJ1-1,.
CASSYSRFGARYEQYF,TGTGCCAGCAGTTATTCCCGTTTTGGGGCGAGGTACGAGCAGTACTTC,few,TRBV6-5,TRBJ2-7,.
CSVSVGGAVTDTQYF,TGCAGCGTTTCTGTCGGGGGGGCCGTCACAGATACGCAGTATTTT,.,TRBV29-1,TRBJ2-3,TRBD2
CASSLLAGRNTGELFF,TGCGCCAGCAGCTTGTTGGCAGGGCGGAACACCGGGGAGCTGTTTTTT,few,TRBV5-1,TRBJ2-2,.
CASSSGQLLETQYF,TGTGCCAGCAGCTCTGGACAGCTTCTGGAGACCCAGTACTTC,few,TRBV7-6,TRBJ2-5,.
CSAGRYNEQFF,TGCAGCGCGGGGCGGTACAATGAGCAGTTCTTC,many,TRBV29-1,TRBJ2-1,.
CASSYSMAGTNYGYTF,TGTGCCAGCAGTTACTCGATGGCAGGGACTAACTATGGCTACACCTTC,few,TRBV6-5,TRBJ1-2,.
CASSLFSDLRGEKLFF,TGTGCCAGCAGCCTGTTCTCTGACCTGAGGGGTGAAAAACTGTTTTTT,.,TRBV3-1,TRBJ1-4,.
CASSLRGADSPLHF,TGTGCCAGCAGCTTACGGGGCGCGGATTCACCCCTCCACTTT,many,TRBV7-9,TRBJ1-6,.
CASSFSLGAEETQYF,TGTGCCAGCAGCTTCAGTTTAGGGGCGGAGGAGACCCAGTACTTC,few,TRBV7-2,TRBJ2-5,.